One T cell receptor (beta chain) is described in this entry. Sequencing used immunoSEQ multiplex PCR; TCRdb keeps in-frame clones, though not all of them. The sample includes 15,000 to 20,000 clones, roughly 80% of them seen just once. The sample belongs to a study of ipilimumab plus nivolumab after autologous stem cell transplantation. Looking at the study overall: The DLBCL group included primary refractory and relapsed cases.

The sample here was PBMCs, taken in a trial of ipilimumab plus nivolumab as post-transplant consolidation. The receptor comes from a male donor with diffuse large B-cell lymphoma.

The CDR3 loop reads CASSRNGREKLFF. CDR3 sequence (DNA): TGTGCCAGCAGCAGGAACGGGAGGGAAAAACTGTTTTTT. J is TRBJ1-4 and V is TRBV27, with D uncertain. Germline CDR1 reads MNHEY; CDR2 reads SMNVEV (reference sequence). The CDR3 consists of 13 residues. The V gene lost 6 bases and the J gene lost 8 bases, with 13 bases spanning the gap. The entire variable domain, with the rest obtained from reference TRBV27 and TRBJ1-4, is as follows: EAQVTQNPRYLITVTGKKLTVTCSQNMNHEYMSWYRQDPGLGLRQIYYSMNVEVTDKGDVPEGYKVSRKEKRNFPLILESPSPNQTSLYFCASSRNGREKLFFGSGTQLSVL.